Presented here are 27 T cell receptor beta chains from one specimen sequenced in a study of regulatory T cells in long-lasting Graves disease. Time point in this sample: newly diagnosed GD, antithyroid drugs for less than 3 months. TCR sequences were obtained from RNA taken from PBMCs. Researchers made TCR beta libraries by using iRepertoire HTBI primers and running Arm-PCR on CDR3 regions. TCRdb fed the multiplex PCR reads into MiXCR, producing one record per CDR3 protein. The repertoire holds hundreds of thousands of distinct CDR3 sequences, with 14% to 15% as singletons. The same sample was also studied in work on T cells in Graves' hyperthyroidism and ophthalmopathy.

Source: peripheral blood mononuclear cells (PBMCs), taken at new diagnosis, from a patient treated with antithyroid drugs. The receptors shown here come from a woman between 40 and 55 years old with Graves disease.

This clonotype has a count of ten or more. The chain uses TRBV27 and TRBJ1-5; 10 bases line up with TRBD1. The CDR3 is 16 amino acids. The V and J ends lost 11 bases and 6 bases, in that order; junction bases with no gene match: 16. Germline V gene lookup returns CDR1 MNHEY and CDR2 SMNVEV (reference sequence). DNA of the CDR3: TGTGCCGTGGTGGGACAGGGGATGGGTGGCGGTCAGCCCCAGCATTTT. It specifies CAVVGQGMGGGQPQHF.

This clonotype was found many times. The V gene is TRBV27, the J gene TRBJ2-7; D may be TRBD1 or TRBD2 (5 bases each). The germline V and J ends were trimmed by 8 bases and 5 bases, with 19 bases remaining between them. Per germline, CDR1 MNHEY and CDR2 SMNVEV (reference sequence). The CDR3 runs 14 residues. The CDR3 DNA sequence: TGTGCCAGCCGACCCTGGGACCTTACGGACGAGCAGTACTTC. Translated: CASRPWDLTDEQYF.

This clonotype was counted a few times. The genes are TRBV5-1 and TRBJ2-3; D may be TRBD2 (6 bases). The CDR3 is 16 residues long. V was pared by 0 bases and J by 2 bases, with 13 bases between. The V gene's germline CDR1 is SGHRS and CDR2 YFSETQ. This CDR3 is CASSLEGGTYTDTQYF. DNA of the CDR3: TGCGCCAGCAGCTTGGAGGGCGGGACCTACACAGATACGCAGTATTTT.

Ten or more counts support this clonotype. The rearrangement joins TRBV29-1 to TRBJ1-1; D possibly corresponds to TRBD1 (6 bases). The V and J ends lost 3 bases and 6 bases respectively, with 14 bases between them. CDR1 is SQVTM and CDR2 is ANQGSEA in the germline V gene. The CDR3 totals 13 residues. The CDR3 region has the DNA TGCAGCGTTGACGAGGGGGACTTGTCTGAAGCTTTCTTT. Protein: CSVDEGDLSEAFF.

This clonotype has ten or more counts. J is TRBJ1-5 and V is TRBV28; D is undetermined. The CDR3 runs 13 residues. V gave up 5 bases and J gave up 7 bases, with 12 bases separating them. CDR1 and CDR2 from the germline V gene are MDHEN and SYDVKM. The CDR3 region has the DNA TGTGCCAGCAGTCCCACGACAAGCCAGCCCCAGCATTTT. This gives the protein CASSPTTSQPQHF.

The table lists this clonotype with a few counts. A much bigger clone sits one base away, suggesting this may be a read error. The gene calls are TRBV27 and TRBJ2-3; no reliable D call. The germline V gene has CDR1 MNHEY and CDR2 SMNVEV (reference sequence). The V gene lost 8 bases and the J gene lost 1 base, with 16 bases spanning the gap. There are 15 residues in the CDR3. DNA of the CDR3: TGTGCCAGCTCTCCCGACTGGCCTCGCACAGATACGCAGTATTTT. The encoded protein is CASSPDWPRTDTQYF.

This chain uses TRBV28 with TRBJ2-6, with a weak D call TRBD2 (5 bases). This CDR3 contains 13 residues. In germline, CDR1 is MDHEN, CDR2 SYDVKM. V was clipped by 7 bases and J by 3 bases, with 7 bases between them. The CDR3 nucleotides read TGTGCCAGCAAGGAGGTTGGGGCCAACGTCCTGACTTTC. The encoded protein is CASKEVGANVLTF.

This clonotype was counted at least ten times. The chain has TRBV11-2 and TRBJ2-1, with D unresolved. Looked up from germline, CDR1 is SGHAT and CDR2 is FQNNGV. This CDR3 has 14 residues. With 0 bases removed from V and 6 bases from J, the gap between germline ends came to 9 bases. The CDR3 coding sequence is TGTGCCAGCAGCTTAGATCGTGGCAGCAATGAGCAGTTCTTC. Amino acid sequence: CASSLDRGSNEQFF.

This clonotype was recorded at least ten times. The chain joins TRBV7-2 to TRBJ2-5; D is unresolved. This CDR3 has 11 amino acids. Deletions cut 3 bases from V and 8 bases from J, with 7 bases between. Germline CDR1 reads SGHTA; CDR2 reads FQGNSA. This chain's CDR3 is CASSFDRTQYF. In DNA form, the CDR3 reads TGTGCCAGCAGCTTTGACCGAACCCAGTACTTC.

This clonotype has at least ten counts. The chain is built from TRBV5-1 and TRBJ2-3; 9 bases line up with TRBD2. Germline V gene lookup returns CDR1 SGHRS and CDR2 YFSETQ. The V and J ends lost 4 bases and 6 bases, in that order; junction bases with no gene match: 18. The CDR3 covers 18 residues. The CDR3 spells CASSEGSGSSPAVDTQYF. Written as DNA, the CDR3 is TGCGCCAGCAGCGAGGGTAGCGGGAGCTCACCGGCGGTTGATACGCAGTATTTT.

Only a few counts were recorded for this clonotype. With a much larger clone just one base away, this may be a read error. This chain connects TRBV12-3 or TRBV12-4 to TRBJ2-7, with no clear D. Trimming removed 5 bases at V and 5 bases at J, with 16 bases between. CDR3 length: 14 residues. The chain's CDR3 is CASSPTATKNEQYF. The CDR3, as DNA: TGTGCCAGCAGTCCAACGGCCACCAAGAACGAGCAGTACTTC.

This clonotype was picked up a small number of times. CDR3 DNA: TGTGCCAGTAGTATAGGGGGAGGACAGACTACGCACTATGGCTACACCTTC. Amino acids: CASSIGGGQTTHYGYTF. This rearrangement joins TRBV19 to TRBJ1-2, with D tentatively TRBD1 (6 bases). V lost 1 base, J lost 3 bases, and 18 bases lay in between. This CDR3 comprises 17 residues. The germline V gene has CDR1 LNHDA and CDR2 SQIVND (reference sequence).

This clonotype was found a few times. This chain links TRBV27 with TRBJ2-1; D is unclear. From germline, CDR1 is MNHEY and CDR2 SMNVEV (reference sequence). Trimming removed 4 bases at V and 8 bases at J, with 9 bases between. This CDR3 spans 12 amino acids. This CDR3 is CASSSYSDEQFF. The DNA for the CDR3 is TGTGCCAGCAGTTCGTACTCTGATGAGCAGTTCTTC.

This clonotype was recorded many times. The chain carries TRBV5-8 and TRBJ1-5; no definite D call. The V gene's germline CDR1 is SGHTS and CDR2 YDEGEE. The CDR3 length is 13 residues. V lost 1 base and J lost 0, with 2 bases in between. In DNA form, the CDR3 reads TGTGCCAGCAGCTTGCTTAGCAATCAGCCCCAGCATTTT. Amino acid sequence: CASSLLSNQPQHF.

This clonotype has at least ten counts. The rearrangement links TRBV5-4 to TRBJ2-5; TRBD2 agrees at 7 bases. The ends lost 4 bases at V and 1 base at J; junction bases unmatched: 4. The CDR3 runs 14 residues. CDR1 and CDR2 (germline): SGHNT, YYREEE (reference sequence). The DNA of the CDR3 is TGTGCCAGCAGCACCCGACTAGCCCAAGAGACCCAGTACTTC. Residues: CASSTRLAQETQYF.

This clonotype was picked up many times. The chain joins TRBV7-8 to TRBJ2-2, with TRBD1 as a possible D gene (6 bases). CDR1 and CDR2 (germline): SGHVS, FQNEAQ. Trimming took off 0 bases at V and 5 bases at J, with 7 bases between the two ends. This CDR3 contains 14 residues. The CDR3 DNA follows: TGTGCCAGCAGCTTAGCTAGGGGGACCGGGGAGCTGTTTTTT. Protein sequence: CASSLARGTGELFF.

V gene TRBV28 combines with J gene TRBJ2-7; 11 positions match TRBD2. The germline V gene encodes CDR1 MDHEN and CDR2 SYDVKM. After removal of 3 bases from V and 6 bases from J, the junction contained 4 bases not matched to a gene. The CDR3 contains 14 residues. The CDR3 is CASSLELAGVEQYF. CDR3 DNA sequence: TGTGCCAGCAGTTTGGAACTAGCGGGAGTCGAGCAGTACTTC.

This clonotype was observed at least ten times. V and J are TRBV2 and TRBJ2-7, with 13 nucleotides matching TRBD2. After removal of 6 bases from V and 3 bases from J, the junction contained 5 bases not matched to a gene. This CDR3 comprises 15 residues. Germline V lookup: CDR1 SNHLY, CDR2 FYNNEI. The CDR3 nucleotides read TGTGCCAGCAGGGCGACTAGCGGGAGGTTCTACGAGCAGTACTTC. It is translated as CASRATSGRFYEQYF.

In this sample, this clonotype turned up many times. The rearrangement uses TRBV18 and TRBJ1-1; a weak D match, TRBD1 (5 bases). The CDR3 covers 14 residues. Looked up from germline, CDR1 is KGHSH and CDR2 is LQKENI. Trimming left V 2 bases short and J 5 bases short, with 12 bases between. This chain's CDR3 is CASSPKVRETEAFF. The DNA for the CDR3 is TGTGCCAGCTCACCAAAGGTCAGGGAAACTGAAGCTTTCTTT.

The chain links TRBV7-9 to TRBJ2-3; D might be TRBD2 (10 bases). V lost 1 base, J lost 6 bases, and 29 bases lay in between. The CDR3 runs to 20 residues. Germline CDR1 is SEHNR and CDR2 is FQNEAQ (reference sequence). DNA of the CDR3: TGTGCCAGCAGCTTAGGGGTGACAGGGGGAGGACTAGCGGCGGCGGATACGCAGTATTTT. This translates into CASSLGVTGGGLAAADTQYF.

This clonotype has just one count. This sequence is one base from a far larger clone and is likely a read error. CDR3 sequence (DNA): TGTGCCAGCAGCGCAAACCGGGGTCCCTACAATGAGCAGCTCTTC. It translates to CASSANRGPYNEQLF. The chain recombines TRBV28 with TRBJ2-1, with D possibly matching TRBD2 (5 bases). The CDR3 runs to 15 residues. Germline CDR1 MDHEN, CDR2 SYDVKM.

This clonotype appeared many times. The chain recombines TRBV28 with TRBJ1-5, with D unresolved. Trimming shortened V by 1 base and J by 0 bases, and 7 bases separated the two germline ends. Germline loops: CDR1 MDHEN, CDR2 SYDVKM. The CDR3 totals 15 residues. Written as DNA, the CDR3 is TGTGCCAGCAGTTTATACCCGGATAGCAATCAGCCCCAGCATTTT. This sequence encodes CASSLYPDSNQPQHF.

Note on this clonotype: The conserved phenylalanine or tryptophan normally closing the CDR3 is absent here, so this likely arose from a read error. The rearrangement uses TRBV5-1 and TRBJ2-2, with D unclear. Germline-derived CDR1 and CDR2 are SGHRS and YFSETQ. With 2 bases removed from V and 4 bases from J, the gap between germline ends came to 12 bases. CDR3 length equals 15 residues. The DNA for the CDR3 is TGCGCCAGCAGCTTCAACTCCCGGGTCACCGGGGAGCTGTTTTCT. Translation: CASSFNSRVTGELFS.

The chain employs TRBV10-3 and TRBJ2-3; a possible D gene is TRBD1 (6 bases). The CDR3 has 13 residues. Germline V gene lookup returns CDR1 ENHRY and CDR2 SYGVKD. V was pared by 10 bases and J by 0 bases, with 11 bases between. The CDR3 bases are TGTGCCACCAACAGGGACAGCACAGATACGCAGTATTTT. It is translated as CATNRDSTDTQYF.

This clonotype has a handful of counts. The CDR3 nucleotides read TGTGCCAGCAGTTACGAGGGTCCGGGAAGGTACTGGGGCAATCAGCCCCAGCATTTT. Translation: CASSYEGPGRYWGNQPQHF. The rearrangement uses TRBV6-5 and TRBJ1-5; no reliable D call. Germline V CDR1 and CDR2: MNHEY, SVGAGI. Trimming took off 2 bases at V and 2 bases at J, with 22 bases between the two ends. The CDR3 is 19 amino acids.

For this clonotype: A clone one base away is much larger, so this may be a read error. The rearrangement joins TRBV11-2 to TRBJ2-5, with TRBD2 matching over 12 bases. Germline V gene sequence: CDR1 SGHAT, CDR2 FQNNGV. V dropped 1 base and J dropped 5; count of bases not matched to a gene: 8. The CDR3 runs to 17 residues. CDR3 nucleotide sequence: TGTGCCAGCAGCTTAGGGACTAGCGGGATAACGGAGGAGACCCAGTACTTC. The encoded protein is CASSLGTSGITEETQYF.

The chain links TRBV29-1 to TRBJ2-4, with 15 bases matching TRBD2. J lost 0 bases, V lost 6 bases, and 9 bases had no gene match. Germline V gives CDR1 SQVTM, CDR2 ANQGSEA. CDR3 length equals 18 residues. DNA of the CDR3: TGCAGCGTCGGAGCTCCGGGACTAGCGGGAGGAGCCAAAAACATTCAGTACTTC. Protein sequence: CSVGAPGLAGGAKNIQYF.